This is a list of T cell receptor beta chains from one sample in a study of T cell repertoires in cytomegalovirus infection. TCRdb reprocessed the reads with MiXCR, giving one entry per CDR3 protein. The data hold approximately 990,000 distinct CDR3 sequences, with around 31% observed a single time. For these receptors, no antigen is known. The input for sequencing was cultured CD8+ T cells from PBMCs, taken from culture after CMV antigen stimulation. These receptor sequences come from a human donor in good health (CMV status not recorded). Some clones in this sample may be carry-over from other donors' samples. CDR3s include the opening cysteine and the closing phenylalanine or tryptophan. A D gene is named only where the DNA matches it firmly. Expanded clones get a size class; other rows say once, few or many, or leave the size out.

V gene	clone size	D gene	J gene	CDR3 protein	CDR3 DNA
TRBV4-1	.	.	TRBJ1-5	CASSQGWDNQPQHF	TGCGCCAGCAGCCAGGGATGGGACAATCAGCCCCAGCATTTT
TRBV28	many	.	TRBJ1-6	CASSFTRGYNSPLHF	TGTGCCAGCAGTTTTACCAGGGGATATAATTCACCCCTCCACTTT
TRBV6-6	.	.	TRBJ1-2	CASSYFFLRRLYGYTF	TGTGCCAGCAGTTACTTCTTTCTCCGCCGACTCTATGGCTACACCTTC
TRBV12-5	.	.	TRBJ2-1	CASGPEGENEQFF	TGTGCTAGTGGTCCAGAGGGGGAAAATGAGCAGTTCTTC
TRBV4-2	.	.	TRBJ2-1	CASSPYPVAYGEQFF	TGTGCCAGCAGCCCCTACCCAGTGGCCTACGGTGAGCAGTTCTTC
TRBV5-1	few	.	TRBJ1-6	CASRSWTENSPLHF	TGCGCCAGCAGATCGTGGACTGAAAATTCACCCCTCCACTTT
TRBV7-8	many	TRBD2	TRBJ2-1	CASSLAASGGAGRNEQFF	TGTGCCAGCAGCTTAGCGGCTAGCGGGGGGGCCGGGCGGAATGAGCAGTTCTTC
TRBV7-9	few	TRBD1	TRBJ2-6	CASPLGPPQGAGGANVLTF	TGTGCCAGCCCACTCGGGCCCCCACAGGGGGCGGGGGGGGCCAACGTCCTGACTTTC
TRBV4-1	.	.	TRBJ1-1	CASSQTLGTENTEAFF	TGCGCCAGCAGCCAAACCCTAGGGACGGAAAACACTGAAGCTTTCTTT
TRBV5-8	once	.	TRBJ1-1	CASRRAGSNTEAFF	TGTGCCAGCAGACGAGCAGGGTCGAACACTGAAGCTTTCTTT
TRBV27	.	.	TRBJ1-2	CVSTRVGVDGYTF	TGTGTCAGCACTAGGGTAGGAGTCGATGGCTACACCTTC
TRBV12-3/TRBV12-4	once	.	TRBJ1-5	CASSLIGAANNQLQHF	TGTGCCAGCAGTTTAATAGGGGCAGCAAATAATCAGCTCCAGCATTTT
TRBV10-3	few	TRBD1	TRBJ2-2	CAIRAGQENTGELFF	TGTGCCATCAGAGCCGGACAGGAGAACACCGGGGAGCTGTTTTTT
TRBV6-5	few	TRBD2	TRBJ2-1	CASALAAPVYEQFF	TGTGCCAGCGCACTAGCGGCCCCAGTGTATGAGCAGTTCTTC
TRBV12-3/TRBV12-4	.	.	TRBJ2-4	CASSFGDVQYF	TGTGCCAGCAGTTTTGGAGATGTTCAGTACTTC
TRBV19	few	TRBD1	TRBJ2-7	CASSMMTGGEQYF	TGTGCCAGTAGTATGATGACAGGGGGCGAGCAGTACTTC
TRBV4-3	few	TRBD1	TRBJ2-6	CASSQDLQGTSVGANVLTF	TGCGCCAGCAGCCAGGATCTACAGGGGACAAGCGTTGGGGCCAACGTCCTGACTTTC
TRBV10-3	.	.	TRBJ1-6	CAISESTWDGGYNSPLHF	TGTGCCATCAGTGAGTCGACTTGGGACGGAGGATATAATTCACCCCTCCACTTT
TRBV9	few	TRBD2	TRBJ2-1	CASSFTTRGNEQFF	TGTGCCAGCAGCTTCACGACGCGGGGGAATGAGCAGTTCTTC
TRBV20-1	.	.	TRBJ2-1	CSARADGLAPRNEQFF	TGCAGTGCTAGAGCCGACGGACTCGCACCGAGGAATGAGCAGTTCTTC
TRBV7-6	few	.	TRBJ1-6	CASSLGTDYNSPLHF	TGTGCCAGCAGCTTAGGGACGGACTATAATTCACCCCTCCACTTT
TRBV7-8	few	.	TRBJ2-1	CASSQELEQFF	TGTGCCAGCAGCCAAGAACTTGAGCAGTTCTTC
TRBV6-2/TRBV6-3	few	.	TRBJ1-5	CASSYSVGERQPQHF	TGTGCCAGCAGTTACTCGGTAGGGGAACGCCAGCCCCAGCATTTT
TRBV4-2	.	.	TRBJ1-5	CASSPRTGGIQPQHF	TGTGCCAGCAGCCCCCGGACGGGGGGAATTCAGCCCCAGCATTTT
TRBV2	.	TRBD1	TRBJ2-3	CAVAGGTSTDTQYF	TGTGCCGTAGCAGGGGGCACTAGCACAGATACGCAGTATTTT
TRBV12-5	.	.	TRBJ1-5	CASGFDLPGPSYSNQPQHF	TGTGCTAGTGGTTTCGACCTTCCGGGACCCTCATATAGCAATCAGCCCCAGCATTTT
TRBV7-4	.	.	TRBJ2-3	CASSSMADTQYF	TGTGCCAGCAGCTCTATGGCAGATACGCAGTATTTT
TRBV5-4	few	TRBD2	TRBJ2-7	CASSFLERGGHEQYF	TGTGCCAGCAGCTTCCTAGAGCGGGGGGGCCACGAGCAGTACTTC
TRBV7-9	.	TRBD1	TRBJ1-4	CASSLRDSILATNEKLFF	TGTGCCAGCAGCCTCCGGGACAGCATCCTCGCAACTAATGAAAAACTGTTTTTT
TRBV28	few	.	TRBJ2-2	CASSRDSYTGELFF	TGTGCCAGCAGCCGGGACTCATACACCGGGGAGCTGTTTTTT
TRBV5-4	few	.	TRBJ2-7	CASSLRQDSYEQYF	TGTGCCAGCAGCCTACGACAGGACTCCTACGAGCAGTACTTC